Listed here are 5 T cell receptor beta chains from one sample, sequenced in a study of cytomegalovirus exposure and HLA in healthy donors. Use of 60 Vbeta and 13 Jbeta primers characterized the PCR. The repertoire was sequenced with immunoSEQ multiplex PCR; TCRdb's copy has only in-frame clones and lacks some. The sample gives over 100,000 clones, 84% of which show up once; almost 3% is in the top ten. Source material: PBMCs. These receptors originate from a woman in her late teens or twenties in good health and CMV-seropositive.

The chain carries TRBV5-1 and TRBJ1-1, with D possibly TRBD1 on 5 matching bases. The V end was cut by 2 bases, the J end by 3 bases, with 11 bases between. In germline, CDR1 is SGHRS, CDR2 YFSETQ. The CDR3 has 14 residues. CDR3 loop: CASSFGGVDTEAFF. CDR3 in DNA: TGCGCCAGCAGCTTTGGGGGGGTAGACACTGAAGCTTTCTTT.

The chain links TRBV6-5 to TRBJ1-1; 7 nucleotides line up with TRBD1. CDR3 size: 14 residues. The trim removed 6 bases at V and 4 bases at J, leaving 8 bases unmatched. Germline V gives CDR1 MNHEY, CDR2 SVGAGI. CDR3 coding DNA: TGTGCCAGCAGCCGGGGACAGACCGGCACTGAAGCTTTCTTT. Amino acids: CASSRGQTGTEAFF.

As concerns this clone: At one end the junction does not follow the germline gene, possibly because of a read error. The J gene is TRBJ1-6, the V gene TRBV7-9, with D perhaps TRBD1 (6 bases). This CDR3 has 15 amino acids. Germline V gene data show CDR1 as SEHNR and CDR2 as FQNEAQ (reference sequence). For the CDR3, the DNA is TGTTCCAGCAGCTTAGCGTGGGGACACCCGGGGACCCTCCACTTT. This gives the protein CSSSLAWGHPGTLHF.

The rearrangement links TRBV5-1 to TRBJ2-1; 8 bases fit TRBD1. Germline V gene lookup returns CDR1 SGHRS and CDR2 YFSETQ. V was clipped by 0 bases and J by 8 bases; unmatched bases: 4. The CDR3 runs 14 residues. Here the CDR3 reads CASSLGTGTYEQFF. The CDR3, as DNA: TGCGCCAGCAGCTTGGGGACAGGGACTTATGAGCAGTTCTTC.

The chain combines TRBV27 with TRBJ1-6, with TRBD1 identical over 7 bases. The CDR3 runs to 14 residues. V lost 7 bases and J lost 9; bases outside the gene matches: 9. Per germline, CDR1 MNHEY and CDR2 SMNVEV (reference sequence). The CDR3 coding sequence is TGTGCCAGCAATTCGGGACAGCCCTTTTCACCCCTCCACTTT. The encoded protein is CASNSGQPFSPLHF.